The 27 T cell receptor beta chains below were found in one sample sequenced in a study of breast tumors, draining lymph nodes, adjacent tissues. The lymph nodes were axillary draining lymph nodes from breast cancer patients. TCRdb re-called the multiplex PCR reads with MiXCR, one entry per CDR3 protein. The sample lists 180,000 or so distinct CDR3 sequences; 33% were seen once. Sequencing was performed on axillary lymph node tissue. These receptors all come from a female donor with breast cancer. Some clones in this sample may be carry-over from other donors' samples.

This clonotype was recorded many times. V and J are TRBV5-1 and TRBJ2-1, with D possibly TRBD2 on 7 matching bases. In germline, CDR1 is SGHRS, CDR2 YFSETQ. V shed 3 bases and J shed 0 bases, with 28 bases lying between them. This CDR3 is 21 amino acids long. The CDR3 sequence: CASSSTHRRGPRQSSYNEQFF. The CDR3 coding sequence is TGCGCCAGCAGCTCCACCCATAGGCGGGGGCCTAGACAGAGCTCCTACAATGAGCAGTTCTTC.

In this sample, this clonotype turned up many times. The chain carries TRBV19 and TRBJ2-3; D might be TRBD2 (5 bases). The V gene lost 0 bases and the J gene lost 7 bases, with 26 bases spanning the gap. CDR3 length equals 19 residues. CDR1 LNHDA and CDR2 SQIVND come from the germline V gene (reference sequence). The CDR3 DNA reads as TGTGCCAGTAGTATAGACCCCACGGGTATAAGAGGGAGAGGGAATACGCAGTATTTT. This sequence encodes CASSIDPTGIRGRGNTQYF.

This chain joins TRBV2 and TRBJ2-7; no firm D call. V lost 6 bases and J 0 bases, leaving 9 bases between the germline ends. The CDR3 is made up of 13 amino acids. From germline, CDR1 is SNHLY and CDR2 FYNNEI. CDR3 coding DNA: TGTGCCAGCAGGCTGATTAGCTCCTACGAGCAGTACTTC. It encodes CASRLISSYEQYF.

This clonotype appeared a few times. Without the conserved terminal phenylalanine or tryptophan, this CDR3 likely stems from a read error. The chain has TRBV7-3 and TRBJ2-6; D could derive from TRBD1 or TRBD2 (6 bases each). The CDR3 contains 16 residues. Germline V gives CDR1 SGHTA, CDR2 FQGTGA. CDR3 protein: CASSLSRGTGANVLTH. The CDR3 nucleotides are TGTGCCAGCAGCTTAAGTAGGGGGACTGGGGCTAACGTCCTGACTCAC.

The chain recombines TRBV10-3 with TRBJ1-4, with D unresolved. The V end was cut by 4 bases, the J end by 0 bases, with 12 bases between. This CDR3 comprises 16 residues. Germline loops: CDR1 ENHRY, CDR2 SYGVKD. The CDR3 coding sequence is TGTGCCATCAGTGCGACATTTAGTGCAACTAATGAAAAACTGTTTTTT. It specifies CAISATFSATNEKLFF.

This clonotype was seen many times. The chain recombines TRBV14 with TRBJ2-3, with TRBD1 as a possible D gene (6 bases). Looked up from germline, CDR1 is SGHDN and CDR2 is FVKESK. This CDR3 contains 16 residues. V lost 6 bases to trimming and J lost 3 bases, with 19 bases between them. In DNA, the CDR3 is TGTGCCAGCAGACGAGGGGGTGTCTATGGGACAGATACGCAGTATTTT. The encoded protein is CASRRGGVYGTDTQYF.

This clonotype was counted at least ten times. The J gene is TRBJ2-3, the V gene TRBV4-1; maybe TRBD1 (6 bases). Germline V gene data show CDR1 as MGHRA and CDR2 as YSYEKL. The CDR3 has 15 residues. Trimming took off 4 bases at V and 1 base at J, with 12 bases between the two ends. The CDR3: CASSLQQGGTDTQYF. CDR3 coding DNA: TGCGCCAGCAGCCTCCAACAGGGCGGCACAGATACGCAGTATTTT.

This clonotype was seen many times. The chain couples TRBV20-1 to TRBJ2-1; unclear D gene. V lost 1 base to trimming and J lost 0 bases, with 10 bases between them. There are 15 residues in the CDR3. Germline CDR1 and CDR2: DFQATT and SNEGSKA (reference sequence). CDR3 coding DNA: TGCAGTGCTAGAGGACGGTATCCCTCCTACAATGAGCAGTTCTTC. It codes for CSARGRYPSYNEQFF.

This clonotype has ten or more counts. V is TRBV19 and J is TRBJ2-7, with TRBD1 identical over 11 bases. Germline V gene lookup returns CDR1 LNHDA and CDR2 SQIVND (reference sequence). This CDR3 region has 16 residues. V was clipped by 1 base and J by 2 bases; unmatched bases: 4. CDR3 in amino acids: CASSIGTGGRTYEQYF. DNA for the CDR3: TGTGCCAGTAGTATAGGGACAGGGGGCCGGACCTACGAGCAGTACTTC.

This sequence joins TRBV7-9 and TRBJ2-5, with D perhaps matching TRBD2 (5 bases). V lost 1 base and J 6 bases, leaving 15 bases between the germline ends. Germline lookup yields CDR1 SEHNR and CDR2 FQNEAQ (reference sequence). The CDR3 contains 15 residues. The CDR3 DNA is TGTGCCAGCAGCTTAGATCTCCCCACGGGAAAGACCCAGTACTTC. It translates to CASSLDLPTGKTQYF.

This clonotype was detected only once. The J gene is TRBJ2-7, the V gene TRBV18, with TRBD1 identical over 11 bases. The CDR3 spans 17 residues. CDR1 is KGHSH, CDR2 LQKENI, per germline. The V and J ends lost 0 bases and 2 bases, in that order; junction bases with no gene match: 6. DNA of the CDR3: TGTGCCAGCTCACCACCATACGGACAGGGGGCAACCTACGAGCAGTACTTC. Translating gives CASSPPYGQGATYEQYF.

This clonotype was counted many times. The CDR3 loop is CASSTGQGRETQYF. The CDR3 DNA is TGTGCCAGTAGTACCGGACAGGGCCGAGAGACCCAGTACTTC. This chain uses TRBV19 with TRBJ2-5, with 8 bases lining up with TRBD1. CDR3 size: 14 residues. The ends lost 4 bases at V and 4 bases at J; junction bases unmatched: 5. CDR1 is LNHDA, CDR2 SQIVND, per germline (reference sequence).

The chain has TRBV11-3 and TRBJ2-3, with D maybe TRBD2 (6 bases). Germline lookup yields CDR1 SGHNT and CDR2 YENEEA. The ends were cut back, 5 bases at V and 11 bases at J, with 23 bases in the middle. The length of the CDR3 is 15 residues. The CDR3 is CASSPGDWVVNEQYF. CDR3 coding DNA: TGTGCCAGCAGCCCCGGGGACTGGGTTGTCAATGAGCAGTATTTT. Looking up the rest from reference TRBV11-3 and TRBJ2-3 gives the full variable domain: EAGVVQSPRYKIIEKKQPVAFWCNPISGHNTLYWYLQNLGQGPELLIRYENEEAVDDSQLPKDRFSAERLKGVDSTLKIQPAELGDSAVYLCASSPGDWVVNEQYFGPGTRLTVL.

This clonotype has at least ten counts. The V call is TRBV2, the J call TRBJ2-2; the match to TRBD2 covers 14 bases. There are 16 residues in the CDR3. J gave up 5 bases and V 6 bases, and 5 bases lay outside the gene matches. In germline, CDR1 is SNHLY, CDR2 FYNNEI. The CDR3 loop reads CASRTGTSGRTGELFF. CDR3 DNA: TGTGCCAGCAGAACCGGGACTAGCGGGAGAACCGGGGAGCTGTTTTTT. The full variable domain, its missing parts supplied by reference TRBV2 and TRBJ2-2, is EPEVTQTPSHQVTQMGQEVILRCVPISNHLYFYWYRQILGQKVEFLVSFYNNEISEKSEIFDDQFSVERPDGSNFTLKIRSTKLEDSAMYFCASRTGTSGRTGELFFGEGSRLTVL.

V is TRBV7-9 and J is TRBJ2-3, with 12 bases matching TRBD2. V trimming: 5 bases; J trimming: 0 bases; junction bases outside the gene matches: 15. This CDR3 contains 20 residues. Germline CDR1 reads SEHNR; CDR2 reads FQNEAQ (reference sequence). The DNA of the CDR3 is TGTGCCAGCAGCCCGAGACCGACTAGCGGGAGCCCCACTAGCACAGATACGCAGTATTTT. This gives the protein CASSPRPTSGSPTSTDTQYF.

The chain uses TRBV28 and TRBJ2-1; a weak D match, TRBD1 (6 bases). Germline loops: CDR1 MDHEN, CDR2 SYDVKM. The CDR3 runs to 15 residues. Trimming took off 5 bases at V and 6 bases at J, with 17 bases between the two ends. The CDR3 reads CASSPPVGALNEQFF. The CDR3 DNA follows: TGTGCCAGCAGTCCCCCCGTGGGGGCTCTCAATGAGCAGTTCTTC.

The chain links TRBV2 to TRBJ2-4; possible D gene TRBD1, 6 bases. The CDR3 contains 15 residues. Looked up from germline, CDR1 is SNHLY and CDR2 is FYNNEI. The ends were cut back, 10 bases at V and 1 base at J, with 17 bases in the middle. CDR3 amino acids: CATTYGGTAKNIQYF. CDR3 nucleotide sequence: TGTGCCACGACTTATGGGGGCACGGCCAAAAACATTCAGTACTTC. Supplemented by reference TRBV2 and TRBJ2-4, the full variable domain reads EPEVTQTPSHQVTQMGQEVILRCVPISNHLYFYWYRQILGQKVEFLVSFYNNEISEKSEIFDDQFSVERPDGSNFTLKIRSTKLEDSAMYFCATTYGGTAKNIQYFGAGTRLSVL.

In the case of this clonotype: This may be a read error: a much more frequent sequence differs by one nucleotide. The CDR3 does not close with the conserved phenylalanine or tryptophan, likely indicating a read error. CDR3 amino acids: CAWSVGSGRNQPQHL. CDR3 sequence (DNA): TGTGCCTGGAGTGTAGGGTCAGGGAGGAATCAGCCCCAGCATCTT. The V call is TRBV30, the J call TRBJ1-5; weak D call: TRBD1 (5 bases). With 0 bases removed from V and 4 bases from J, the gap between germline ends came to 13 bases. From germline, CDR1 is GTSNPN and CDR2 SVGIG (reference sequence). The CDR3 sequence is 15 residues long.

This clonotype was counted a single time. The CDR3 region is CSASRERDNEQFF. Written as DNA, the CDR3 is TGCAGTGCTAGCCGGGAAAGGGACAATGAGCAGTTCTTC. This chain joins TRBV20-1 and TRBJ2-1; D might be TRBD2 (5 bases). Germline CDR1 DFQATT, CDR2 SNEGSKA (reference sequence). Trimming left V 3 bases short and J 5 bases short, with 11 bases between. This CDR3 has 13 amino acids.

This clonotype was seen many times. This chain joins TRBV7-3 and TRBJ2-3, with a possible D match to TRBD2 (5 bases). The V gene lost 1 base and the J gene lost 1 base, with 9 bases spanning the gap. In germline, CDR1 is SGHTA, CDR2 FQGTGA. This CDR3 is 15 amino acids long. CDR3 DNA sequence: TGTGCCAGCAGCTTAATGGACTCCCGCACAGATACGCAGTATTTT. Its translation is CASSLMDSRTDTQYF.

Details on this clonotype: This may come from a read error, since a much larger clone is one base off. The J gene is TRBJ2-7, the V gene TRBV28; the match to TRBD2 covers 13 bases. CDR3 size: 16 residues. Germline V lookup: CDR1 MDHEN, CDR2 SYDVKM. V gave up 5 bases and J gave up 1 base; unmatched junction bases: 5. As DNA, the CDR3 is TGTGCCAGCAGTCCCGGGACTAGCGGGGCTTCCTACGAGCAGTACTTC. Amino acids: CASSPGTSGASYEQYF.

Note on this clonotype: This may arise from a read error, as a much more abundant clone is one base away. V and J are TRBV18 and TRBJ2-1; 7 positions match TRBD2. The germline V gene has CDR1 KGHSH and CDR2 LQKENI. V gave up 3 bases and J gave up 7 bases; unmatched junction bases: 9. CDR3 length equals 15 residues. The CDR3 loop reads CASSPRTRGRNEQFF. The CDR3 region has the DNA TGTGCCAGCTCACCCCGGACTAGAGGGAGGAATGAGCAGTTCTTC. The full variable domain, with the rest looked up from reference TRBV18 and TRBJ2-1, is NAGVMQNPRHLVRRRGQEARLRCSPMKGHSHVYWYRQLPEEGLKFMVYLQKENIIDESGMPKERFSAEFPKEGPSILRIQQVVRGDSAAYFCASSPRTRGRNEQFFGPGTRLTVL.

There are many counts of this clonotype. The rearrangement joins TRBV12-3 or TRBV12-4 to TRBJ1-1; a weak D match, TRBD1 (6 bases). The CDR3 runs 13 residues. Trimming pared 3 bases from V and 1 base from J, leaving 6 bases between. The CDR3 nucleotides read TGTGCCAGCAGTTTGACAGGGAACACTGAAGCTTTCTTT. Protein: CASSLTGNTEAFF.

This clonotype was seen a handful of times. The chain links TRBV3-1 to TRBJ2-1, with D perhaps TRBD2 (6 bases). Between the trimmed V and J ends, which lost 1 base and 16 bases, there was a span of 17 bases. This CDR3 spans 13 amino acids. Germline values: CDR1 LGHDT, CDR2 YNNKEL (reference sequence). The CDR3 loop is CASSQVAGLVSFF. Written as DNA, the CDR3 is TGTGCCAGCAGCCAAGTCGCGGGATTGGTCTCATTCTTC.

Note on this clonotype: Since a much larger clone is just one base distant, this may be a read error. The J gene is TRBJ2-7, the V gene TRBV20-1; 9 bases align to TRBD2. Germline CDR1 is DFQATT and CDR2 is SNEGSKA (reference sequence). The CDR3 is 14 residues long. The DNA for the CDR3 is TGCAGTGCTCTGAGACTAGCGGATACCTCCGAGCAGTGCTTC. Translating it yields CSALRLADTSEQCF.

The sample holds a few counts of this clonotype. A clone one base away is much larger, so this may be a read error. J is TRBJ1-2 and V is TRBV9; 8 bases are a match to TRBD1. CDR1 is SGDLS, CDR2 YYNGEE, per germline. CDR3 length: 15 residues. CDR3: CASSVDNRGMDGSTF. The CDR3 coding sequence is TGTGCCAGCAGCGTAGATAACAGGGGGATGGATGGCTCCACCTTC.

This sequence joins TRBV2 and TRBJ1-5; 9 bases agree with TRBD1. The germline CDR1 and CDR2 sequences are SNHLY and FYNNEI. This CDR3 is 13 amino acids long. After removal of 6 bases from V and 7 bases from J, the junction contained 4 bases not matched to a gene. In nucleotides, the CDR3 is TGTGCCAGCAGGCGGGACAGGGTACAGCCCCAGCATTTT. This encodes CASRRDRVQPQHF. The variable domain in full, with the rest retrieved from reference TRBV2 and TRBJ1-5, is EPEVTQTPSHQVTQMGQEVILRCVPISNHLYFYWYRQILGQKVEFLVSFYNNEISEKSEIFDDQFSVERPDGSNFTLKIRSTKLEDSAMYFCASRRDRVQPQHFGDGTRLSIL.